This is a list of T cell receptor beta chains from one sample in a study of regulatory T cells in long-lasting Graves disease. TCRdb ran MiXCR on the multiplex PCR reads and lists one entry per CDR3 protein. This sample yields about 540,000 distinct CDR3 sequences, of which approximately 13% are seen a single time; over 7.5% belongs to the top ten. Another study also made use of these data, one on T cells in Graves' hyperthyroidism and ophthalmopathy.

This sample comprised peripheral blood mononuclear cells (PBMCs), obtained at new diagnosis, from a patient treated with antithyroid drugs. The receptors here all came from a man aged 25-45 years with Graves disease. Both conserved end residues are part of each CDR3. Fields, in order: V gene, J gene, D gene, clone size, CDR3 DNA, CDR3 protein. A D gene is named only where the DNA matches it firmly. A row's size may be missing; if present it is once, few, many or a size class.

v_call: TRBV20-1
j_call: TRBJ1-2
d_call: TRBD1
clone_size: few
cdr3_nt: TGCAGTGCTAGAGATCCCCCGAGGACAGGGGGCAACTATGGCTACACCTTC
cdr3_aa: CSARDPPRTGGNYGYTF

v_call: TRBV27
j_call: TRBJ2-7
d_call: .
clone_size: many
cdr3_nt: TGTGCCACCAGTGCAGGGCCCTACGAGCAGTACTTC
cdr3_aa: CATSAGPYEQYF

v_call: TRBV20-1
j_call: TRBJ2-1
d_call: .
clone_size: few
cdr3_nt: TGCAGTGCTGTTTTACCCGGGTACAATGAGCAGTTCTTC
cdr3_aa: CSAVLPGYNEQFF

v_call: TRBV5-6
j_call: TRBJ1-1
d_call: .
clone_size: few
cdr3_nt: TGTGCCAGCACCCTCACAGGGTCTCGCAAGCGGACTGAAGCTTTCTTT
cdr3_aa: CASTLTGSRKRTEAFF

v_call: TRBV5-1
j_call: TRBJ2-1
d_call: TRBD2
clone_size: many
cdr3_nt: TGCGCCAGCAGCTTGGGTCTAGCGGGAGGGCCGTATGAGCAGTTCTTC
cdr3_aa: CASSLGLAGGPYEQFF

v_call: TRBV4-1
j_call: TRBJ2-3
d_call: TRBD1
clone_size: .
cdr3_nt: TGCGCCAGCAGCCAGGCCATCACAGGGGGCGGAGATACGCAGTATTTT
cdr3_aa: CASSQAITGGGDTQYF

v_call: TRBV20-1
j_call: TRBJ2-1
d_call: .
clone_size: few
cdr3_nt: TGCAGTGGGGAGGATCGGCGGAATGAGCAGTTCTTC
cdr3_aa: CSGEDRRNEQFF

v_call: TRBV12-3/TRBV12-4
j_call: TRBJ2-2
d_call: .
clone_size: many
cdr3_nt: TGTGCCAGCGGACGACAGAGCACCGGGGAGCTGTTTTTT
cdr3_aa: CASGRQSTGELFF

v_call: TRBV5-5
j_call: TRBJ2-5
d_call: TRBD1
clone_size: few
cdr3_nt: TGTGCCAGCAGCCAAGGGGGCTGGTACCAAGAGACCCAGTACTTC
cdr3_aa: CASSQGGWYQETQYF

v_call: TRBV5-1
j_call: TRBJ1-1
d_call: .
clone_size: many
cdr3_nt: TGCGCCAGCAGCTTGGCCAGGGACAAAGAAACTGAAGCTTTCTTT
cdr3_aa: CASSLARDKETEAFF

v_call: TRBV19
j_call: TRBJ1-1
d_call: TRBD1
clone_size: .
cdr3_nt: TGTGCCAGTAGTGCGACAGGGAGGACTGAAGCTTTCTTT
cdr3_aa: CASSATGRTEAFF

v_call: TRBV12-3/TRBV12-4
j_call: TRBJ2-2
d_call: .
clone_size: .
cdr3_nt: TGTGCCAGCAGTTTCGGGGATTCTGTTACCGGGGAGCTGTTTTTT
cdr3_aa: CASSFGDSVTGELFF

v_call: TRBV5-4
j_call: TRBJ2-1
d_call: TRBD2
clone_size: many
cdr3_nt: TGTGCCAGCAGCTCGGGGACTAGCGGGAGGGCCGAGGAGCAGTTCTTC
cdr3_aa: CASSSGTSGRAEEQFF

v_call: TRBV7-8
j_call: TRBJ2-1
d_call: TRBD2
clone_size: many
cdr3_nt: TGTGCCAGCAGCGGGAGGGACCCAAAATCGTACAATGAGCAGTTCTTC
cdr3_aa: CASSGRDPKSYNEQFF

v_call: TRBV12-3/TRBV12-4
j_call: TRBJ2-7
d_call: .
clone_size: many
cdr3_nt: TGTGCCAGCAGCCCCTTTGATGTGTACGAGCAGTACTTC
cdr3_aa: CASSPFDVYEQYF

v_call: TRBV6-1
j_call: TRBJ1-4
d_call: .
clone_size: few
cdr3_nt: TGTGCCAGCAGGATAGGGGCAACTAATGAAAAACTGTTTTTT
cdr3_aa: CASRIGATNEKLFF

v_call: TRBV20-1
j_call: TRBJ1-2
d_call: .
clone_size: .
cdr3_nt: TGCAGTGCTAGTCAGACTGGGAACTATGGCTACACCTTC
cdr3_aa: CSASQTGNYGYTF

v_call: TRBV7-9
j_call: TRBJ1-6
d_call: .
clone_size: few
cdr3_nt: TGTGCCAGCAGCCCCCGGGGCGGGGATTCACCCCTCCACTTT
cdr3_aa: CASSPRGGDSPLHF

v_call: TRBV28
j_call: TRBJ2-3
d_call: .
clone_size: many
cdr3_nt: TGTGCCAGCAGCGAAACGGGAAGAGCCGCAGATACGCAGTATTTT
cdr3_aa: CASSETGRAADTQYF

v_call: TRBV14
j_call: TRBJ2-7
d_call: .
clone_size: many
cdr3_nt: TGTGCCAGCAGCCCAGCCTATCGGGACAACGAGCAGTACTTC
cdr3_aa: CASSPAYRDNEQYF

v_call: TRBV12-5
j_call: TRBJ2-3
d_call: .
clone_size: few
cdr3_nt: TGTGCTAGTGGTTTGGCCCTCCGGGGCTTTCGGCCCACAGATACGCAGTATTTT
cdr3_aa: CASGLALRGFRPTDTQYF

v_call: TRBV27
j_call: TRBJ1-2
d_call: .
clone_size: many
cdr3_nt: TGTGCCAGCAGTTTTCATGGGCCGGACTATGGCTACACCTTC
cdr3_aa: CASSFHGPDYGYTF

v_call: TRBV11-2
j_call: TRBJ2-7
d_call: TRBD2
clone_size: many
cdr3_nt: TGTGCCAGCAGCTTAGGAGGACTAGCGGGAATTATCTACGAGCAGTACTTC
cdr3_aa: CASSLGGLAGIIYEQYF

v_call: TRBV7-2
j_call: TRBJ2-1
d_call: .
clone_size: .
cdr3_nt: TGTGCCAGCAGCTTCCGAGCGGATGAGCAGTTCTTC
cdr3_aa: CASSFRADEQFF

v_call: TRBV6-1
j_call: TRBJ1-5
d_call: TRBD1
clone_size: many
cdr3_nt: TGTGCCAGCACCAGACAGGGGGAGAATCAGCCCCAGCATTTT
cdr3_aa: CASTRQGENQPQHF

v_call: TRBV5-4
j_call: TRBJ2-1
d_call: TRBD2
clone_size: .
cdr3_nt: TGTGCCAGCAGCTTGGGGGGTCGCGGGAGGGCTGGGGATGAGCAGTTCTTC
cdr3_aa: CASSLGGRGRAGDEQFF

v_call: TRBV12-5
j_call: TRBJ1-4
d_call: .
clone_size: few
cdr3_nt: TGTGCTAGTGGTTTGCGGGGGCGGATACAGCATGAAAAACTGTTTTTT
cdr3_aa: CASGLRGRIQHEKLFF

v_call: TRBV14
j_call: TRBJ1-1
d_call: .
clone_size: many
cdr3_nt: TGTGCCAGCAGCAGGGGGGAAGGGTGGGAAACTGAAGCTTTCTTT
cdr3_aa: CASSRGEGWETEAFF

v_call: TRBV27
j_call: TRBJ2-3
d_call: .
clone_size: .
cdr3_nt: TGTGCCAGCAGTTTAGGGCAGCACACAGATACGCAGTATTTT
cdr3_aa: CASSLGQHTDTQYF

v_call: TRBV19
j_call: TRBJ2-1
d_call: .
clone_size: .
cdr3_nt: TGTGCCAGTAGACAAGGAGGCTCCTACGAGCAGTTCTTC
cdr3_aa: CASRQGGSYEQFF

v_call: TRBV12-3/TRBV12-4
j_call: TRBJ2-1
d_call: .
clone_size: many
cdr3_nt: TGTGCCAGCAGAGCCCAACCTAGCGTACACTACAATGAGCAGTTCTTC
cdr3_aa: CASRAQPSVHYNEQFF

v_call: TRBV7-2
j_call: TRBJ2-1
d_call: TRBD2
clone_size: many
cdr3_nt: TGTGCCAGCAGCTTGGGACTAGCTTACAATGAGCAGTTCTTC
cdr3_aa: CASSLGLAYNEQFF

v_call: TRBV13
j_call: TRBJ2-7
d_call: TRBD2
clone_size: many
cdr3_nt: TGTGCCAGCAGCCCCTCCCTCGGTAGCGGGAACTCCTACGAGCAGTACTTC
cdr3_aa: CASSPSLGSGNSYEQYF

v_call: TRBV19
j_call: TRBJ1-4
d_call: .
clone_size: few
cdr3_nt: TGTGCCAGTAGTTCGCAGGAAAACGAAAAACTGCTTTTT
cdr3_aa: CASSSQENEKLLF

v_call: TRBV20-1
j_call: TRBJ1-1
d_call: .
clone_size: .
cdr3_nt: TGCAGTGCTGCCCGGGGGCCGAACACTGAAGCTTTCTTT
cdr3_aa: CSAARGPNTEAFF

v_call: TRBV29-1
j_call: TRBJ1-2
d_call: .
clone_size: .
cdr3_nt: TGCAGCGGCGACGGGCCGCTGGACCGCCCTTCGGGGGGCTACACCTTC
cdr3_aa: CSGDGPLDRPSGGYTF

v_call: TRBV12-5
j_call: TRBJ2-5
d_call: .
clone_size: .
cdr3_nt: TGTGCTAGTGCCACCCCGACTAGTAAGAAGGACTTC
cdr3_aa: CASATPTSKKDF

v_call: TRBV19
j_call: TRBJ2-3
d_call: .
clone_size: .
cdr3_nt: TGTGCCAGTAGTATCGGACAACGCACAGATACGCAGTATTTT
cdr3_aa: CASSIGQRTDTQYF

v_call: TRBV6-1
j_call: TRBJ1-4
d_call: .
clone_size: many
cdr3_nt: TGTGCCTACGGACGTGGAAAACTGTTTTTT
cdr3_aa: CAYGRGKLFF

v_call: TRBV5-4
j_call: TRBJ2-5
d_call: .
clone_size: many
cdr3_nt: TGTGCCAGCAGCCCTCAGGGGCGCCCGGGAGAGACCCAGTACTTC
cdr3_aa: CASSPQGRPGETQYF

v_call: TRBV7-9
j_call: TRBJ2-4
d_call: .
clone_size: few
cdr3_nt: TGTGCCAGCAGCTTATGGCCGGCCGGATTAGCCAAAAACATTCAGTACTTC
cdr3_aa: CASSLWPAGLAKNIQYF

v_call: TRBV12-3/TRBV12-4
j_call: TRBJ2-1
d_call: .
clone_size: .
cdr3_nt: TGTGCCAGCAAGCGACCCAGGGCCGGCTGGGATGAGCAGTTCTTC
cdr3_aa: CASKRPRAGWDEQFF

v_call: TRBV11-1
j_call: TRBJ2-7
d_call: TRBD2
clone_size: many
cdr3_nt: TGTGCCAGCAGCTTGCGGCTAGCGGACTACGAGCAGTACTTC
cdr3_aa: CASSLRLADYEQYF

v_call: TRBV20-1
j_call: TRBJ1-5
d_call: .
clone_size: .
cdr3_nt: TGCAGTGCTAACCTCGACAGATCCAATCAGCCCCAGCATTTT
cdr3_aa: CSANLDRSNQPQHF

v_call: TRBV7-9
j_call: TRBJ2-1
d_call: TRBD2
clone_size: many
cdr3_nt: TGTGCCAGCAGCTCAACACTAGCGGGTAGAAATGAGCAGTTCTTC
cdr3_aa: CASSSTLAGRNEQFF

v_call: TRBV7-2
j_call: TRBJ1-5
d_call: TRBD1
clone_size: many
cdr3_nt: TGTGCCAGCAGCTCGAGGACAGGGGGCTCCCTTCAGCCCCAGCATTTT
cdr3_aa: CASSSRTGGSLQPQHF

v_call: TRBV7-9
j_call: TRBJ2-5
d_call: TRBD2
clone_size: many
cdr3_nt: TGTGCCAGCAGCTCCGCGGGACTAGCGGGAGTAGAGACCCAGTACTTC
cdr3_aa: CASSSAGLAGVETQYF

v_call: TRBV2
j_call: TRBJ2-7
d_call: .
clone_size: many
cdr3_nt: TGTGCCACCATACCTAGGGCCTTCGGGGGCGAGCAGTACTTC
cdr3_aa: CATIPRAFGGEQYF

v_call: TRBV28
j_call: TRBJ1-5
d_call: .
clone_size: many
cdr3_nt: TGTGCCAGCAGTTTTAGCGTTATTCAGGGATCGCCCGATCAGCCCCAGCATTTT
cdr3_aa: CASSFSVIQGSPDQPQHF

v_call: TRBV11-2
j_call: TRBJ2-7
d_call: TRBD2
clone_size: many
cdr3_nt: TGTGCCAGCAGCTTAGTGACTAGCGGGAGTAGCTCCTACGAGCAGTACTTC
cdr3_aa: CASSLVTSGSSSYEQYF

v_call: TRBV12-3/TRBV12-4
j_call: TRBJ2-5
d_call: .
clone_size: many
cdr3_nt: TGTGCCAGCAGTTTGGAGGGGGTTCCCCAAGAGACCCAGTACTTC
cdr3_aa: CASSLEGVPQETQYF